This T cell receptor (beta chain) was profiled in a study of T-cell reconstitution after alpha-beta-depleted transplantation in children. The study, taken as a whole, reports: Reportedly, roughly two months post-transplant, alpha-beta T cells arose from several hundred expanded graft clones. At day 60, the high TCRbeta diversity found in some patients originated from recipient T cells and thymic progenitors that had survived. T cells produced anew were the main source of T-cell counts and diversity one year after transplant.

The CDR3 runs 15 residues. Germline V CDR1 and CDR2: KGHDR, SFDVKD. Germline trimming cut 3 bases from V and 4 bases from J; bases unmatched to any gene: 6. Researchers prepared the TCRbeta library using unique molecular identifiers, the study reports. TCRdb called the PCR reads again in MiXCR, with one record for every CDR3 protein. This sample has hundreds of thousands of distinct CDR3 sequences, with about a sixth found just once. In regard to this clonotype: Its antigen is not known.

The TCR was taken from a boy under three years old who had a stem cell transplant for Wiskott-Aldrich syndrome, so the T cells may come from the graft donor. The rearrangement joins TRBV24-1 to TRBJ2-3; TRBD1 matches 7 bases. Sample: PBMCs, mostly from graft donor cells, taken 360 days after TCRalphabeta/CD19-depleted stem cell transplant. This CDR3 reads CATSDRKGGADTQYF. CDR3 nucleotide sequence: TGTGCCACCAGTGATCGGAAAGGGGGCGCAGATACGCAGTATTTT.